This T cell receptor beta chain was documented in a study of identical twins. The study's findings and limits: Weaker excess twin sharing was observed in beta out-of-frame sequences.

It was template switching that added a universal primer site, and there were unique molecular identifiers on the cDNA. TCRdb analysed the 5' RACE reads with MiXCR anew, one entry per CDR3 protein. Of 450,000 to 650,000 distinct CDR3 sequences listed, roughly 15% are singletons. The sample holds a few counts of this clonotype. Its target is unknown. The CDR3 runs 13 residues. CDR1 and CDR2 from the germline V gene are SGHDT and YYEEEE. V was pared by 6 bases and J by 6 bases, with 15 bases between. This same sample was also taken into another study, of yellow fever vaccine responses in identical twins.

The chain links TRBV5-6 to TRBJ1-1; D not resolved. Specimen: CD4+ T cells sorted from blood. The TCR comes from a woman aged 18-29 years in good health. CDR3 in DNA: TGTGCCAGCACCTCTTTTGCAAACGCTGAAGCTTTCTTT. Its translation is CASTSFANAEAFF.